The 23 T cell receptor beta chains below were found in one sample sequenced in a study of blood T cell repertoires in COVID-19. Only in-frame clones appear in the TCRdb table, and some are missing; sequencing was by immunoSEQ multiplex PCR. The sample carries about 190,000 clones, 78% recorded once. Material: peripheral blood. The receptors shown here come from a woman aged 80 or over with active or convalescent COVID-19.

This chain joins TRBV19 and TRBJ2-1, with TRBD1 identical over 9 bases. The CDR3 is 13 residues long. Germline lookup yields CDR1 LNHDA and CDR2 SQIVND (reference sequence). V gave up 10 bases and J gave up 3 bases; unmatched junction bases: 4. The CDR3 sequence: CATDRGFYNEQFF. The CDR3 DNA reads TGTGCCACGGACAGGGGATTCTACAATGAGCAGTTCTTC.

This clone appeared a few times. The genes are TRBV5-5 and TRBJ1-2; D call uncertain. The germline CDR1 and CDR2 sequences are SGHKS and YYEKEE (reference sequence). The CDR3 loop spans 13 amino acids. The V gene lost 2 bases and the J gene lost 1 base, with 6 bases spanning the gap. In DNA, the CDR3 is TGTGCCAGCAGCTTCCTAATTAACTATGGCTACACCTTC. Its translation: CASSFLINYGYTF.

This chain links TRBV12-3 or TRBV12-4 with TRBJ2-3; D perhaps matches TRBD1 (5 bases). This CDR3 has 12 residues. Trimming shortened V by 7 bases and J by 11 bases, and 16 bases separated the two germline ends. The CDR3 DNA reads TGTGCCAGCACCCAGGGTGCACAGCGGCAGTATTTT. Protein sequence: CASTQGAQRQYF.

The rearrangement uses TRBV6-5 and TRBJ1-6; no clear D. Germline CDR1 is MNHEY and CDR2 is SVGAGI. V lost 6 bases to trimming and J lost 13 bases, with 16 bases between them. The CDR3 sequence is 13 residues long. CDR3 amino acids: CASSRDKRAPLHF. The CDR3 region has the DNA TGTGCCAGCAGCCGGGATAAAAGGGCGCCCCTCCACTTT.

This CDR3 is CASSLPFGRHNYGYTF. The CDR3 DNA is TGTGCCAGCAGCTTGCCTTTTGGCAGGCATAACTATGGCTACACCTTC. The chain employs TRBV5-6 and TRBJ1-2; no clear D. The CDR3 totals 16 residues. Germline V gene lookup returns CDR1 SGHDT and CDR2 YYEEEE. Trimming took 1 base from V and 1 from J, leaving 14 bases between them. The variable domain in full, completed from reference TRBV5-6 and TRBJ1-2, reads DAGVTQSPTHLIKTRGQQVTLRCSPKSGHDTVSWYQQALGQGPQFIFQYYEEEERQRGNFPDRFSGHQFPNYSSELNVNALLLGDSALYLCASSLPFGRHNYGYTFGSGTRLTVV.

This CDR3 reads CASSPGQGAEYGYTF. Here the CDR3 DNA reads TGCGCCAGCAGCCCTGGACAGGGGGCTGAATATGGCTACACCTTC. The rearrangement uses TRBV5-1 and TRBJ1-2; 11 positions match TRBD1. Germline lookup yields CDR1 SGHRS and CDR2 YFSETQ. The CDR3 spans 15 residues. Trimming cost V 4 bases and J 5 bases; bases outside gene matches: 7.

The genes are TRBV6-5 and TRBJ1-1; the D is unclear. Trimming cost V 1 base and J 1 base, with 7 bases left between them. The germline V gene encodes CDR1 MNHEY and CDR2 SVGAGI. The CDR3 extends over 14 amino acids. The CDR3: CASSYWGANTEAFF. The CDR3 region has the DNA TGTGCCAGCAGTTACTGGGGAGCGAACACTGAAGCTTTCTTT.

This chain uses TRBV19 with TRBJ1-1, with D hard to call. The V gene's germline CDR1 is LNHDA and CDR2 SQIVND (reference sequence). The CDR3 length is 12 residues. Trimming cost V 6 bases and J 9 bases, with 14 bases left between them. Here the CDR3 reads CASRMHKSKAFF. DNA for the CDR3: TGTGCCAGTAGGATGCACAAATCCAAAGCTTTCTTT. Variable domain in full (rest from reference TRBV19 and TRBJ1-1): DGGITQSPKYLFRKEGQNVTLSCEQNLNHDAMYWYRQDPGQGLRLIYYSQIVNDFQKGDIAEGYSVSREKKESFPLTVTSAQKNPTAFYLCASRMHKSKAFFGQGTRLTVV.

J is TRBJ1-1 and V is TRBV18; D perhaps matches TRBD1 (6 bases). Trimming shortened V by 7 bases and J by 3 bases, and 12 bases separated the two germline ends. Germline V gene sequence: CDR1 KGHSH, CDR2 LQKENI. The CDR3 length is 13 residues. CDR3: CASYQGRDTEAFF. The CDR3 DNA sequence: TGTGCCAGCTACCAGGGGCGGGACACTGAAGCTTTCTTT.

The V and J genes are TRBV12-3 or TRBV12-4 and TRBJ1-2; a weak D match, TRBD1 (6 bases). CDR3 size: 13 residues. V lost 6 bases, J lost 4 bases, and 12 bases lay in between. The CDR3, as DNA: TGTGCCAGCAGCCAGGGACAACTCTATGGCTACACCTTC. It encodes CASSQGQLYGYTF.

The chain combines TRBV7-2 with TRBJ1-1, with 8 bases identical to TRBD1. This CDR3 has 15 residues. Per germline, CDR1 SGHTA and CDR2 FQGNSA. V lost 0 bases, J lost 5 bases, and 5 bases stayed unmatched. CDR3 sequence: CASSLAQGARTEAFF. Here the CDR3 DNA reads TGTGCCAGCAGCTTAGCCCAGGGGGCGAGGACTGAAGCTTTCTTT.

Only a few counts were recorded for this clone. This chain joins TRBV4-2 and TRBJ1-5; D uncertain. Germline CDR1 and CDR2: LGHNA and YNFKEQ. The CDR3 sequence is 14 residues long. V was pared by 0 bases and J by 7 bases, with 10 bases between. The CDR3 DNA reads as TGTGCCAGCAGCCAAGATGAGAGAGGGCAGCCCCAGCATTTT. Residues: CASSQDERGQPQHF.

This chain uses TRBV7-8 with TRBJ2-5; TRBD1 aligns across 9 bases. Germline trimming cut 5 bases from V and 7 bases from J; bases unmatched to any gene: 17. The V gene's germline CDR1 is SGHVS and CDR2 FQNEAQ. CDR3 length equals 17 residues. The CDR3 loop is CASSPKTGGVVEGTQYF. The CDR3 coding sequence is TGTGCCAGCAGCCCAAAGACAGGGGGTGTCGTGGAGGGGACCCAGTACTTC. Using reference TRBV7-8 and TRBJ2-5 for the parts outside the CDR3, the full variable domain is GAGVSQSPRYKVAKRGQDVALRCDPISGHVSLFWYQQALGQGPEFLTYFQNEAQLDKSGLPSDRFFAERPEGSVSTLKIQRTQQEDSAVYLCASSPKTGGVVEGTQYFGPGTRLLVL.

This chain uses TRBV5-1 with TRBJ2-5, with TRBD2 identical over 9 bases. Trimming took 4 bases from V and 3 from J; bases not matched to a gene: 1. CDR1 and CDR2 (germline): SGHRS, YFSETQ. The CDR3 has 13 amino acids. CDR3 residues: CASSPSGEETQYF. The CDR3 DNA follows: TGCGCCAGCAGCCCTAGCGGGGAAGAGACCCAGTACTTC. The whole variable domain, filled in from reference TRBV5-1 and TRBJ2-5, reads KAGVTQTPRYLIKTRGQQVTLSCSPISGHRSVSWYQQTPGQGLQFLFEYFSETQRNKGNFPGRFSGRQFSNSRSEMNVSTLELGDSALYLCASSPSGEETQYFGPGTRLLVL.

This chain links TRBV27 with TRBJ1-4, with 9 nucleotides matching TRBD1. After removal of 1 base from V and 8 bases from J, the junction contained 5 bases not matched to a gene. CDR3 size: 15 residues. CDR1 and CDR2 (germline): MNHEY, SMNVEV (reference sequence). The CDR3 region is CASSLLTGGREKLFF. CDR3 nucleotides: TGTGCCAGCAGTTTATTGACAGGGGGAAGGGAAAAACTGTTTTTT.

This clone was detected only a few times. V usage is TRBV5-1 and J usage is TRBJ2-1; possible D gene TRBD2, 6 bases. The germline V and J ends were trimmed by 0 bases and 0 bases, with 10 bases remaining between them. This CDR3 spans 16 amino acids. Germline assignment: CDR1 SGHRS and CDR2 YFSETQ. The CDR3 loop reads CASSLDSGGSYNEQFF. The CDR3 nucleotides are TGCGCCAGCAGCTTGGATAGCGGTGGCTCCTACAATGAGCAGTTCTTC.

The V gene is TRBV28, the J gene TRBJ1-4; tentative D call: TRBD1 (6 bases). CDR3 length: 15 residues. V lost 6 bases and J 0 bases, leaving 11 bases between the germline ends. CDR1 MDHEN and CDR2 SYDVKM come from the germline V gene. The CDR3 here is CASSRGGSTNEKLFF. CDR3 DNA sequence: TGTGCCAGCAGCCGAGGGGGTTCAACTAATGAAAAACTGTTTTTT.

The CDR3 nucleotides read TGTGCCAGCAGCCGAGGACACCCAACTAATGAAAAACTGTTTTTT. Translating it yields CASSRGHPTNEKLFF. The chain is built from TRBV7-8 and TRBJ1-4, with a weak D call TRBD1 (5 bases). V was cut by 5 bases and J by 0 bases, with 10 bases left in between. This CDR3 contains 15 residues. CDR1 is SGHVS, CDR2 FQNEAQ, per germline. Looking up the rest from reference TRBV7-8 and TRBJ1-4 gives the full variable domain: GAGVSQSPRYKVAKRGQDVALRCDPISGHVSLFWYQQALGQGPEFLTYFQNEAQLDKSGLPSDRFFAERPEGSVSTLKIQRTQQEDSAVYLCASSRGHPTNEKLFFGSGTQLSVL.

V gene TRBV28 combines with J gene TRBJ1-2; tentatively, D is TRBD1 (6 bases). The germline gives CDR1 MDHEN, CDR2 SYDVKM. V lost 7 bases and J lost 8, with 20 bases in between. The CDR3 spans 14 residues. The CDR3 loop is CASTLSDSLYGYTF. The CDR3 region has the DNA TGTGCCAGCACCCTATCGGACAGCCTATACGGCTACACCTTC.

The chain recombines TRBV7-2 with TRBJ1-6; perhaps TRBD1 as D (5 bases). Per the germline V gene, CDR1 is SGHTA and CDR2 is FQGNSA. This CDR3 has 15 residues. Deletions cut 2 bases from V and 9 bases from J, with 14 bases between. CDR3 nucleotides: TGTGCCAGCAGCTTACTTGCCCCAGGGTTTTCACCCCTCCACTTT. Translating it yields CASSLLAPGFSPLHF.

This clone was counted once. CDR3 residues: CAISDGTSGGYSGSYNEQFF. CDR3 coding DNA: TGTGCCATCAGTGACGGGACTAGCGGGGGTTACTCCGGCTCCTACAATGAGCAGTTCTTC. This chain joins TRBV10-3 and TRBJ2-1; TRBD2 aligns across 14 bases. Trimming cost V 3 bases and J 0 bases; bases outside gene matches: 10. Looked up from germline, CDR1 is ENHRY and CDR2 is SYGVKD. CDR3 length: 20 residues.

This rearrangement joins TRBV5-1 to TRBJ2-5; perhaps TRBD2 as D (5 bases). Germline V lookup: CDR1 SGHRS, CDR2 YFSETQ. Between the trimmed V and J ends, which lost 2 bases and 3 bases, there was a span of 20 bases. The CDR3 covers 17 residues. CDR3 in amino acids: CASSFLGWSGSKETQYF. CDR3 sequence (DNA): TGCGCCAGCAGCTTCCTCGGCTGGTCGGGATCCAAAGAGACCCAGTACTTC.

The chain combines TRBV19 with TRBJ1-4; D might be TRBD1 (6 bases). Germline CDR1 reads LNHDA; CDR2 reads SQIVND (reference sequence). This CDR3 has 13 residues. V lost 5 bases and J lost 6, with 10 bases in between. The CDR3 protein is CASSDRNDEKLFF. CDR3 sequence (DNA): TGTGCCAGTAGTGACAGGAACGATGAAAAACTGTTTTTT.